Detailed here is one TCR beta chain. No antigen is known for it. Unexposed donor CD4+ T cells date from 2011-2018, before the COVID-19 pandemic. After ten to eleven days of culture, CD4+ T cells were isolated. Each well had approximately 2.1 million PBMCs in about 5% human AB serum with IL-2. On days 3 and 7, cultures got half fresh IL-2 medium. The sample belongs to a study of CD4 T cells in relation to SARS-CoV-2 and coronaviruses. Overall study context: ViraFEST: approximately 10-day antigen culture of PBMCs, then TCR beta CDR3 sequencing.

Assay used: immunoSEQ multiplex PCR; TCRdb lists only in-frame clones, some missing. The repertoire holds 20,000 or so clones, with approximately 75% as singletons. This CDR3 spans 14 amino acids. V was pared by 6 bases and J by 4 bases, with 8 bases of the junction left unmatched. Germline V gene lookup returns CDR1 SNHLY and CDR2 FYNNEI. Sequenced material: CD4+ T cells from PBMCs, cultured in vitro. The TCR sequence derives from a human donor in good health. The J gene is TRBJ2-5, the V gene TRBV2, with 7 positions matching TRBD2. As DNA, the CDR3 is TGTGCCAGCAGCGAAATATCGGGAGGAGAGACCCAGTACTTC. Amino acid sequence: CASSEISGGETQYF.